The present T cell receptor (beta chain) was sequenced within a study of response to subunit inactivated influenza vaccine. One entry per CDR3 protein, called by TCRdb with MiXCR from the RT-PCR reads. The repertoire holds about 650,000 distinct CDR3 sequences, with approximately 14% as singletons. V shed 7 bases and J shed 10 bases, with 17 bases lying between them. The length of the CDR3 is 13 residues. Germline CDR1 is MDHEN and CDR2 is SYDVKM. This receptor was obtained from a man between 45 and 60 years old who received an inactivated influenza vaccine. The chain joins TRBV28 to TRBJ2-1, with D hard to call. This specimen was PBMCs from blood, taken about 11 days after vaccination. As DNA, the CDR3 is TGTGCCAGCACCCTTTCACGGCCGCAAGAGCAGTTCTTC. Protein: CASTLSRPQEQFF.